Reported below is one T cell receptor beta chain. The antigen is unknown. Amplification of TCR beta CDR3 regions used RNA as the template. Primed by the HTBI set, a first-round RT-PCR was run on the TCR CDR3. TCRdb used MiXCR to reprocess the multiplex PCR reads, holding one entry per CDR3 protein. The data contain around 370,000 distinct CDR3 sequences, about 18% of them singletons. This entry belongs to a study of T cells in Graves' hyperthyroidism and ophthalmopathy. Overall study: Before any treatment, at initial diagnosis, peripheral blood was collected. Findings of the study overall: Within blood appeared most thyroid clonotypes that had expanded above 0.001.

At least 3 on the Clinical Activity Score was recorded for ophthalmopathy patients, who also had NOSPECS grade at least 4 and duration under 3 months. Fresh peripheral blood, roughly 9.6 ml, was the source of the PBMCs. The sample was blood. This clonotype was obtained from a man aged 18 to 30 with Graves' ophthalmopathy.

CDR3 amino acids: CSVEQGVRGKLFF. Here the CDR3 DNA reads TGCAGCGTTGAACAGGGAGTGAGGGGGAAACTGTTTTTT. The V call is TRBV29-1, the J call TRBJ1-4, with a tentative D call TRBD1 (6 bases). This CDR3 comprises 13 residues. Germline values: CDR1 SQVTM, CDR2 ANQGSEA. The V gene lost 2 bases and the J gene lost 11 bases, with 15 bases spanning the gap.